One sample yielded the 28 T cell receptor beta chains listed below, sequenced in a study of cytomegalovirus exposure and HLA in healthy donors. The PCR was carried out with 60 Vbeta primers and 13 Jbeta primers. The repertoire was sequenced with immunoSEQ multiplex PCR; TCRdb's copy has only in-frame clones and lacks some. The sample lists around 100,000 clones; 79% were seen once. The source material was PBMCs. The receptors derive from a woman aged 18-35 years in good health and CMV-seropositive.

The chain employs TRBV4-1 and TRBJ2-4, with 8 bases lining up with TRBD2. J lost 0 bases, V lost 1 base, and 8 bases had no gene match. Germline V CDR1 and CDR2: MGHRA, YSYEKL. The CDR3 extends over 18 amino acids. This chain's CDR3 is CASSQGPLAGLAKNIQYF. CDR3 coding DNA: TGCGCCAGCAGCCAAGGGCCCCTAGCGGGCCTAGCCAAAAACATTCAGTACTTC.

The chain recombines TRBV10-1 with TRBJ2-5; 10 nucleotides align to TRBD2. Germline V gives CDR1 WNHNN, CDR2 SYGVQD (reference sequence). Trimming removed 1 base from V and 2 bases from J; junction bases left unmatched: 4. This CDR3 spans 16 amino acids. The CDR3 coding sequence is TGCGCCAGCAGTGAGTGGACGACTAGCGGGCAAGAGACCCAGTACTTC. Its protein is CASSEWTTSGQETQYF.

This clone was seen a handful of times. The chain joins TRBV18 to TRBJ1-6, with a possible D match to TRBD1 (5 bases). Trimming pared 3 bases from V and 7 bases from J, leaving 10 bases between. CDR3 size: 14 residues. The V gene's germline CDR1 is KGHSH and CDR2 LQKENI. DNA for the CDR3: TGTGCCAGCTCACCGTCAGGGAAGAATTCACCCCTCCACTTT. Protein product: CASSPSGKNSPLHF.

As DNA, the CDR3 is TGTGCCAGCAGCCCTCCGGACAGGTGGAGTGAGCAGTTCTTC. As protein: CASSPPDRWSEQFF. J is TRBJ2-1 and V is TRBV5-4, with 7 bases lining up with TRBD1. This CDR3 is 14 amino acids long. CDR1 is SGHNT, CDR2 YYREEE, per germline (reference sequence). V shed 4 bases and J 9 bases; nucleotides not matched to a gene: 10.

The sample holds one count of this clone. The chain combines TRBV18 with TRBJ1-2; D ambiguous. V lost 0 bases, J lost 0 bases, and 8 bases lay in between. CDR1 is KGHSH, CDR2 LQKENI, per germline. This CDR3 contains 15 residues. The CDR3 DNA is TGTGCCAGCTCACCACCGCCAGTTACTAACTATGGCTACACCTTC. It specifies CASSPPPVTNYGYTF. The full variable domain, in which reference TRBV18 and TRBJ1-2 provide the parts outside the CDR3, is NAGVMQNPRHLVRRRGQEARLRCSPMKGHSHVYWYRQLPEEGLKFMVYLQKENIIDESGMPKERFSAEFPKEGPSILRIQQVVRGDSAAYFCASSPPPVTNYGYTFGSGTRLTVV.

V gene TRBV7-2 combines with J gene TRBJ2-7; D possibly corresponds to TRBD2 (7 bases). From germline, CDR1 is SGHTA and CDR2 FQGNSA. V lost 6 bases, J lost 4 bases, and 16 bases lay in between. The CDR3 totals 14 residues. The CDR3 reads CASSSRGAGYEQYF. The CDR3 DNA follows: TGTGCCAGCAGTTCCCGGGGGGCGGGATACGAGCAGTACTTC. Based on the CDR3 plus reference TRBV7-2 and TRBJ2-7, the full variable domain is GAGVSQSPSNKVTEKGKDVELRCDPISGHTALYWYRQSLGQGLEFLIYFQGNSAPDKSGLPSDRFSAERTGGSVSTLTIQRTQQEDSAVYLCASSSRGAGYEQYFGPGTRLTVT.

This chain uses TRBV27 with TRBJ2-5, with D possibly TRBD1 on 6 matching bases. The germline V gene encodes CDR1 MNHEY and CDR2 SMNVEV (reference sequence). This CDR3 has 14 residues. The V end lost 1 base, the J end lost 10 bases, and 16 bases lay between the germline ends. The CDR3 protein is CASSLLGGKVGQYF. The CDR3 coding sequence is TGTGCCAGCAGTTTATTAGGGGGTAAAGTTGGCCAGTACTTC.

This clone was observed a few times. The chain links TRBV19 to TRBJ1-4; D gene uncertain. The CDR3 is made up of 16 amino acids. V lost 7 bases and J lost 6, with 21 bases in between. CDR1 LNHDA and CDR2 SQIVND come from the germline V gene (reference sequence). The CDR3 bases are TGTGCCAGTACCCTAACAAGGCGGGCATCGGATGAAAAACTGTTTTTT. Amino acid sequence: CASTLTRRASDEKLFF.

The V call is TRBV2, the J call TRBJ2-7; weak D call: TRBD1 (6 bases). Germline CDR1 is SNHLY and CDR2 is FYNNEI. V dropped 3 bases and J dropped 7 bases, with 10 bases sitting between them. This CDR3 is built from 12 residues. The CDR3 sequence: CASSDEGEEQYF. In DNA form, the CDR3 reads TGTGCCAGCAGTGATGAGGGGGAGGAGCAGTACTTC.

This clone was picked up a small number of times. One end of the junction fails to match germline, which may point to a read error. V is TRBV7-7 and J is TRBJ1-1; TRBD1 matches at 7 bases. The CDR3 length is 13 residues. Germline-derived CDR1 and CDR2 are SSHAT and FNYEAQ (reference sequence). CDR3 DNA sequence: TGTGCTAGCAGCTCATACAGGGGTACTGAAGCTTTCTTT. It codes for CASSSYRGTEAFF.

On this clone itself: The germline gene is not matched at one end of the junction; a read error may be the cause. The DNA for the CDR3 is TGTTCCAGCAGCCGACTCAGGACAGGGAGGACCGGGGAGCTGTTTTTT. Protein product: CSSSRLRTGRTGELFF. V is TRBV7-9 and J is TRBJ2-2; 8 bases line up with TRBD1. Germline lookup yields CDR1 SEHNR and CDR2 FQNEAQ (reference sequence). This CDR3 region has 16 residues.

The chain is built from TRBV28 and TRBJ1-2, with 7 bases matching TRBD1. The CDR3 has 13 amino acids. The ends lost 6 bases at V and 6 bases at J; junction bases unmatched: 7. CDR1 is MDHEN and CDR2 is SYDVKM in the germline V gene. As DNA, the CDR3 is TGTGCCAGCAGGGCTCAGGGGGGAGATGGCTACACCTTC. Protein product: CASRAQGGDGYTF.

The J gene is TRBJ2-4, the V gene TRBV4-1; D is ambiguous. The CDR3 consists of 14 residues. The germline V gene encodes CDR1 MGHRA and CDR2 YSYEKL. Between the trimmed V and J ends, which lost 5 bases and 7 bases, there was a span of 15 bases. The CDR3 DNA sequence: TGCGCCAGCAGCAACGCAGGCCTCACGAACATTCAGTACTTC. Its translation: CASSNAGLTNIQYF.

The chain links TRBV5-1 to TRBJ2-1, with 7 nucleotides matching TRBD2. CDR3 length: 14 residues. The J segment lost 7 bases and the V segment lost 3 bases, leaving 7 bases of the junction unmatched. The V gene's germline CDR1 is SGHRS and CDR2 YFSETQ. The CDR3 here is CASSSAWGGNEQFF. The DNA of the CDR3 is TGCGCCAGCAGCTCCGCGTGGGGGGGGAATGAGCAGTTCTTC. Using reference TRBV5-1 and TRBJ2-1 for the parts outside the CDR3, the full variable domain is KAGVTQTPRYLIKTRGQQVTLSCSPISGHRSVSWYQQTPGQGLQFLFEYFSETQRNKGNFPGRFSGRQFSNSRSEMNVSTLELGDSALYLCASSSAWGGNEQFFGPGTRLTVL.

The CDR3 loop reads CAWSRQAIYEQYF. As DNA, the CDR3 is TGTGCCTGGAGTAGGCAGGCGATCTACGAGCAGTACTTC. The chain carries TRBV30 and TRBJ2-7; D gene unclear. This CDR3 comprises 13 residues. The germline gives CDR1 GTSNPN, CDR2 SVGIG (reference sequence). V was pared by 2 bases and J by 3 bases, with 11 bases between.

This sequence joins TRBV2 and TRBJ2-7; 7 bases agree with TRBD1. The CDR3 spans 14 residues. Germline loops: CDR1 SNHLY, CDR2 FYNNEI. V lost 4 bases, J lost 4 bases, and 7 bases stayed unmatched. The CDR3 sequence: CASSAGRGWYEQYF. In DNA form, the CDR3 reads TGTGCCAGCAGTGCGGGCAGGGGGTGGTACGAGCAGTACTTC.

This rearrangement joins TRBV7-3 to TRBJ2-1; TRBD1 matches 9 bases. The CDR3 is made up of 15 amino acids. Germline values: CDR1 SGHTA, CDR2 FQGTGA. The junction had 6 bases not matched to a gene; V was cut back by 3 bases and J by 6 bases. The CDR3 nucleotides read TGTGCCAGCAGCTTCCGGACAGGGGACGGCAATGAGCAGTTCTTC. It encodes CASSFRTGDGNEQFF.

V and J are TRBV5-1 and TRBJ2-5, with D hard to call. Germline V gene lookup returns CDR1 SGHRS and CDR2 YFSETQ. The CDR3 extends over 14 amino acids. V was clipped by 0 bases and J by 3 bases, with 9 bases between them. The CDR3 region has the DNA TGCGCCAGCAGCTTGGCCGGCGAGGAAGAGACCCAGTACTTC. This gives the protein CASSLAGEEETQYF.

CDR3: CASSTGGRETQYF. The CDR3 DNA follows: TGTGCCAGTAGTACTGGAGGGAGGGAGACCCAGTACTTC. V is TRBV19 and J is TRBJ2-5; D may be TRBD2 (6 bases). Trimming cost V 4 bases and J 5 bases, with 11 bases left between them. CDR3 length: 13 residues. Germline CDR1 is LNHDA and CDR2 is SQIVND (reference sequence).

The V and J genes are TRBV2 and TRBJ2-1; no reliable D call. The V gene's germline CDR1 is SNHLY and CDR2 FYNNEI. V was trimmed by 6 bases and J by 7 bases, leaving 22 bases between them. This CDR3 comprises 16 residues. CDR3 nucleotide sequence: TGTGCCAGCAGGAGGTCAGAAATTGAACTTGGGAATGAGCAGTTCTTC. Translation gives CASRRSEIELGNEQFF.

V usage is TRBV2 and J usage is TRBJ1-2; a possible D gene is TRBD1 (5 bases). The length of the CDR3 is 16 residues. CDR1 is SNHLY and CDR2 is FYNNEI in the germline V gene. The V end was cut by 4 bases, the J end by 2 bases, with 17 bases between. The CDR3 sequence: CASSVGRSPSNYGYTF. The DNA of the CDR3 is TGTGCCAGCAGTGTGGGGCGGTCTCCGTCGAACTATGGCTACACCTTC.

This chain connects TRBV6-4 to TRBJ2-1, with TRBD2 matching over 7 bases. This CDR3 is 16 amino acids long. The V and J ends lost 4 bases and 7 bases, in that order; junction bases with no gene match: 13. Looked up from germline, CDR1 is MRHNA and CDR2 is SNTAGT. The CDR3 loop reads CASSALFSGPINEQFF. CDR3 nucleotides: TGTGCCAGCAGTGCCCTATTTAGCGGGCCCATTAATGAGCAGTTCTTC.

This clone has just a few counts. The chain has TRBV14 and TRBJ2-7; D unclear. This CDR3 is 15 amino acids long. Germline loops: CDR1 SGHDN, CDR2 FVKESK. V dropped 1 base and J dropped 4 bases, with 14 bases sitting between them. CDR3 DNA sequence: TGTGCCAGCAGCCAAGCGCTACCGGTGAGATACGAGCAGTACTTC. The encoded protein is CASSQALPVRYEQYF.

CDR3 sequence reads: CASNYRDRVHEQYF. CDR3 nucleotides: TGTGCCAGCAACTACCGGGACAGGGTCCACGAGCAGTACTTC. The rearrangement links TRBV5-8 to TRBJ2-7; 9 bases match TRBD1. Germline trimming cut 6 bases from V and 5 bases from J; bases unmatched to any gene: 9. Germline CDR1 and CDR2: SGHTS and YDEGEE. The CDR3 spans 14 residues.

The CDR3 loop reads CASSHIGRPSNEQFF. The CDR3 region has the DNA TGTGCCAGCAGCCATATCGGGAGGCCTTCCAATGAGCAGTTCTTC. The chain joins TRBV14 to TRBJ2-1; 7 positions match TRBD2. The CDR3 has 15 amino acids. The germline gives CDR1 SGHDN, CDR2 FVKESK. V lost 3 bases to trimming and J lost 6 bases; unmatched junction nucleotides: 8.

Here the CDR3 reads CASSVVNTEAFF. The DNA of the CDR3 is TGTGCCAGCAGTGTAGTGAACACTGAAGCTTTCTTT. J is TRBJ1-1 and V is TRBV2; the D is unclear. V was pared by 4 bases and J by 0 bases, with 3 bases between. The CDR3 spans 12 residues. Germline CDR1 and CDR2: SNHLY and FYNNEI.

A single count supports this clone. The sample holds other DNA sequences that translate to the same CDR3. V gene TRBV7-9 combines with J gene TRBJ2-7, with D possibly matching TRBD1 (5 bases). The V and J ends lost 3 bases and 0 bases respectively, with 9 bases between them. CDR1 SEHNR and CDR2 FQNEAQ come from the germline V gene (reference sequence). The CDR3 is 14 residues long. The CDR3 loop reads CASSLGPSSYEQYF. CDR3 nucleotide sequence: TGTGCCAGCAGCTTGGGGCCGAGCTCCTACGAGCAGTACTTC.

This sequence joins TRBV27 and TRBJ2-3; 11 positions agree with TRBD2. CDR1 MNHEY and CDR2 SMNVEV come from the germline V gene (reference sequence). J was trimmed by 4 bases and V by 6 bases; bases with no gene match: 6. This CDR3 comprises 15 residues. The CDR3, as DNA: TGTGCCAGCAGAATAGCGGGAGGGCCCCCAGATACGCAGTATTTT. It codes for CASRIAGGPPDTQYF.